This T cell receptor beta chain was obtained from a study of blood T cell repertoires in COVID-19. Using immunoSEQ multiplex PCR, the repertoire was profiled, and TCRdb retains in-frame clones only, with some absent. The sample shows roughly 250,000 clones, around 88% of them seen only once. Sequenced material: PBMCs or T cells enriched from blood (not recorded which). The receptor comes from a woman in her thirties or forties with acute COVID-19.

The CDR3 loop is CAISQGSKYYGYTF. The CDR3 DNA reads TGTGCCATCAGTCAGGGGTCGAAATACTATGGCTACACCTTC. The rearrangement joins TRBV10-3 to TRBJ1-2; D is perhaps TRBD1 (6 bases). This CDR3 contains 14 residues. Looked up from germline, CDR1 is ENHRY and CDR2 is SYGVKD. Trimming left V 5 bases short and J 3 bases short, with 13 bases between.